This TCR beta chain appears in the sequencing data of a study of spatial heterogeneity in lung cancer. This CDR3 has 17 residues. Trimming cost V 1 base and J 0 bases, with 15 bases left between them. Germline V gene sequence: CDR1 SGHVS, CDR2 FQNEAQ. As for time point: sample taken at primary tumor resection. Study outcomes and limitations: Within tumors, counts of expanded alpha and beta TCRs tracked tumor mutation counts.

TCRdb passed the 5' RACE reads through MiXCR, listing each CDR3 protein once. The sample lists about 13,000 distinct CDR3 sequences, approximately 5.6% occurring once. This clonotype has ten or more counts. Its target is not known. Since it is a stray read in a library aimed at alpha chains, this beta chain has a size that is not meaningful. The sample was lung tumor tissue, taken at surgery. The TCR originated in a female donor with early-stage non-small cell lung cancer. The rearrangement links TRBV7-8 to TRBJ1-2; D is perhaps TRBD1 (6 bases). The CDR3 loop reads CASSLGTANLANYGYTF. DNA of the CDR3: TGTGCCAGCAGCTTAGGGACAGCTAACCTAGCTAACTATGGCTACACCTTC.